What follows describes a single T cell receptor (beta chain). What it binds is not known. This CDR3 contains 13 residues. CDR1 is SGHNT and CDR2 is YYREEE in the germline V gene (reference sequence). V dropped 0 bases and J dropped 4 bases, with 7 bases sitting between them. This entry is derived from a study of PD-1 blockade in classical Hodgkin lymphoma. In the study overall: With a 2-week interval, patients received intravenous nivolumab at 3 mg/kg. Study-level findings and limits: Reasons behind the repertoire differences stay unclear, perhaps disease activity or earlier therapy. Newly diagnosed patients were reported to start with lower TCR diversity than healthy donors.

TCRdb's table, derived via immunoSEQ multiplex PCR, lists solely in-frame clones and lacks some. The sample contains tens of thousands of clones, roughly 80% of which appear only once. Each patient experienced a relapse that followed autologous stem cell transplantation, and brentuximab vedotin exposure varied. The clonotype originates from a human donor with classical Hodgkin lymphoma. The starting material was peripheral blood mononuclear cells (PBMCs), obtained at baseline. V usage is TRBV5-4 and J usage is TRBJ1-2, with D perhaps matching TRBD1 (6 bases). CDR3 in amino acids: CASSLDRVYGYTF. DNA for the CDR3: TGTGCCAGCAGCTTGGACAGGGTCTATGGCTACACCTTC.